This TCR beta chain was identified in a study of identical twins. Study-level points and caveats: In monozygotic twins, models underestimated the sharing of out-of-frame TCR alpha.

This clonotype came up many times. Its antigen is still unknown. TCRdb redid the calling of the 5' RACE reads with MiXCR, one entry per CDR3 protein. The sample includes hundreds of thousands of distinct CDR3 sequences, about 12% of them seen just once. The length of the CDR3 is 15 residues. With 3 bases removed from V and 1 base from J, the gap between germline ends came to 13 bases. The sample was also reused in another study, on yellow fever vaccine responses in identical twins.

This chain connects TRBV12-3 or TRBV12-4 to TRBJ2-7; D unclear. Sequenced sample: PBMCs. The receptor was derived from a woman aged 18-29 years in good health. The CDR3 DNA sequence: TGTGCCAGCAGTTTCGGTAACAGACGATCCTACGAGCAGTACTTC. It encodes CASSFGNRRSYEQYF.